The TCR beta chain described here comes from a study of CD4 T cells in relation to SARS-CoV-2 and coronaviruses. The wider study: After less than 11 days of antigen culture, PBMC TCR beta CDR3s were sequenced. No peptide or an HIV-1 Nef peptide pool served as negative control.

This clone came up once. Its target is unknown. Sequenced by immunoSEQ multiplex PCR; TCRdb stores in-frame clones only, minus some. This table holds 18,000 or so clones, over 65% found once. Before the COVID-19 pandemic, during about 2011-2019, CD4+ T cells were taken from unexposed donors. CD4+ T cells were isolated from the cells after around 11 days of culture. Cells permitting, SARS-CoV-2 S/N and four cold-coronavirus spikes were tested on unexposed-donor CD4+ T cells. CDR1 and CDR2 (germline): SGHTA, FQGNSA. Deletions cut 1 base from V and 3 bases from J, with 7 bases between. The CDR3 covers 13 residues.

Sequencing was performed on CD4+ T cells from PBMCs, cultured in vitro. This receptor was taken from a human donor in good health. The genes are TRBV7-2 and TRBJ2-7; the D is unclear. As DNA, the CDR3 is TGTGCCAGCAGCTTAGGGAAGGTCTACGAGCAGTACTTC. This encodes CASSLGKVYEQYF. The complete variable domain, with remaining parts taken from reference TRBV7-2 and TRBJ2-7, reads GAGVSQSPSNKVTEKGKDVELRCDPISGHTALYWYRQSLGQGLEFLIYFQGNSAPDKSGLPSDRFSAERTGGSVSTLTIQRTQQEDSAVYLCASSLGKVYEQYFGPGTRLTVT.